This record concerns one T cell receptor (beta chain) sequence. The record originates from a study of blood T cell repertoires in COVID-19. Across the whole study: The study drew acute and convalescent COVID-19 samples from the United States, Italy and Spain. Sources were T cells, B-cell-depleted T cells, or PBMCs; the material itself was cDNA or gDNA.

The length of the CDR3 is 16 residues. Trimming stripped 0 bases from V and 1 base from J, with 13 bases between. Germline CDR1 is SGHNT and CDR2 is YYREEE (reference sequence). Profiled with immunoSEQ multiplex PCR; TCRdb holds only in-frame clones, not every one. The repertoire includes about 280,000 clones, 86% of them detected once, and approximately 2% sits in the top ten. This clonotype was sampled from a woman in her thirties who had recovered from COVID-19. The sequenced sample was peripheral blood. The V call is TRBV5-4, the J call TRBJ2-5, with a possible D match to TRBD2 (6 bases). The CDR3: CASSLAAVGGQETQYF. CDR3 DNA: TGTGCCAGCAGCTTGGCCGCCGTGGGAGGCCAAGAGACCCAGTACTTC. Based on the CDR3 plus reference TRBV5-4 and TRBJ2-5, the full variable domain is ETGVTQSPTHLIKTRGQQVTLRCSSQSGHNTVSWYQQALGQGPQFIFQYYREEENGRGNFPPRFSGLQFPNYSSELNVNALELDDSALYLCASSLAAVGGQETQYFGPGTRLLVL.